This T cell receptor beta chain came from a study of regulatory T cells in long-lasting Graves disease. Across the study: Persistence in Graves' disease required over 5 years of antithyroid drugs plus positive TSH receptor antibodies.

This clonotype has at least ten counts. Its antigen is as yet unknown. CDR1 is MNHEY, CDR2 SVGAGI, per germline. The CDR3 extends over 13 amino acids. The ends were cut back, 2 bases at V and 6 bases at J, with 11 bases in the middle. According to the study, TCR beta libraries were built with iRepertoire HTBI primers and CDR3-region Arm-PCR. TCRdb recomputed calls from the multiplex PCR reads with MiXCR, one row per CDR3 protein. This sample has fewer than 550,000 distinct CDR3 sequences; about 22% occur once, and the top ten carry roughly 7%. Time point meaning: persistent/refractory GD, antithyroid drugs over 5 years with positive TRAb. Scientists built the TCR library using RNA that was extracted from PBMCs. Patients came from an endocrinology department in Xi'an, China. Study conclusions and caveats: Less diverse TCR repertoires were seen in persistent Graves' patients than in newly diagnosed ones. Favored gene segments in persistent disease were TRBV28, TRBJ1-2 and TRBJ2-5.

The clonotype comes from a female donor with Graves disease. The source material was peripheral blood mononuclear cells (PBMCs), sampled when the disease was refractory, from a patient treated with antithyroid drugs. The V call is TRBV6-5, the J call TRBJ2-7; D might be TRBD1 (5 bases). CDR3 sequence reads: CASSYAGPLEQYF. As DNA, the CDR3 is TGTGCCAGCAGTTACGCAGGGCCTCTCGAGCAGTACTTC.